This T cell receptor beta chain was sequenced in a study of cytomegalovirus exposure and HLA in healthy donors. Overall study context: The same platform was used for the roughly 120 validation repertoires and the roughly 600 first-cohort repertoires, a later analysis reported.

Comment on this clone: Its antigen is unknown.

General study findings and limits: Cytomegalovirus-associated TCR beta chains were listed, numbering around 150. Rarity characterized most TCR sequences, yet some public TCRs appeared in many donors. High sensitivity and specificity were reportedly achieved when the classifier diagnosed cytomegalovirus status.

TCRdb's table, derived via immunoSEQ multiplex PCR, lists solely in-frame clones and lacks some. Here the sample spans 150,000 to 200,000 clones, over 65% being singletons. There are 13 residues in the CDR3. From germline, CDR1 is MNHNS and CDR2 SASEGT. V was pared by 4 bases and J by 8 bases, with 1 base of the junction left unmatched. The rearrangement joins TRBV6-1 to TRBJ2-1; TRBD1 matches 11 bases. The TCR was taken from a man aged 18 to 29 in good health and CMV-seropositive. What was sequenced was PBMCs. The CDR3 loop reads CASSGDRGDEQFF. CDR3 in DNA: TGTGCCAGCAGTGGGGACAGGGGGGATGAGCAGTTCTTC.